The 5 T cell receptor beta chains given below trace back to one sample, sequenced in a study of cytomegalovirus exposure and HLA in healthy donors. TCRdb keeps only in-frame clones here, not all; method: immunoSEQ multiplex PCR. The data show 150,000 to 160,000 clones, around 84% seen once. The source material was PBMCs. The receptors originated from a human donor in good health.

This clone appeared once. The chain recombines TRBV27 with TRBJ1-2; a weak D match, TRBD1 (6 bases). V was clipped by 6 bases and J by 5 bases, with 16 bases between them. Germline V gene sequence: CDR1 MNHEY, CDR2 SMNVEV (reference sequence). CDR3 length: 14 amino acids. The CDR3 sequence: CASSQQGLQYGYTF. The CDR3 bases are TGTGCCAGCAGCCAACAGGGTCTCCAGTATGGCTACACCTTC.

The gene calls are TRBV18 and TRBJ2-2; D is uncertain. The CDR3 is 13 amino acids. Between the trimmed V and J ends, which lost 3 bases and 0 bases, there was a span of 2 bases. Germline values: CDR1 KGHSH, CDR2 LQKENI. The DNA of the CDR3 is TGTGCCAGCTCACCCGCGAACACCGGGGAGCTGTTTTTT. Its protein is CASSPANTGELFF. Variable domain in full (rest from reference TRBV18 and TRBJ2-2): NAGVMQNPRHLVRRRGQEARLRCSPMKGHSHVYWYRQLPEEGLKFMVYLQKENIIDESGMPKERFSAEFPKEGPSILRIQQVVRGDSAAYFCASSPANTGELFFGEGSRLTVL.

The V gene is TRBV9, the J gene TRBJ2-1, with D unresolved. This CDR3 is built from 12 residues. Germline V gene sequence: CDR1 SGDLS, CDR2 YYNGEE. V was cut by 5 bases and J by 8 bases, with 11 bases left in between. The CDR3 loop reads CASSADWYEQFF. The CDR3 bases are TGTGCCAGCAGTGCAGACTGGTATGAGCAGTTCTTC.

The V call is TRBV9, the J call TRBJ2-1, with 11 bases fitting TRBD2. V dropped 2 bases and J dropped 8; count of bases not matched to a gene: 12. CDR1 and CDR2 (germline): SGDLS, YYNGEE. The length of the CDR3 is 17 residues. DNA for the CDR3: TGTGCCAGCAGCGTGGGGGTGGTAGCGGGAGGGCAGCATGAGCAGTTCTTC. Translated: CASSVGVVAGGQHEQFF.

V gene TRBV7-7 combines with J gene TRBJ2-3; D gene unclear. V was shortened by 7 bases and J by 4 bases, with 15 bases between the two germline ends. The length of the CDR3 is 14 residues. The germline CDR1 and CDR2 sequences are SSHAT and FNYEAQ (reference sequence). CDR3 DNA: TGTGCCAGCACCCCATTAAGCTCGGCAGATACGCAGTATTTT. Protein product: CASTPLSSADTQYF. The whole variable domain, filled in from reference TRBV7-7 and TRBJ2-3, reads GAGVSQSPRYKVTKRGQDVTLRCDPISSHATLYWYQQALGQGPEFLTYFNYEAQPDKSGLPSDRFSAERPEGSISTLTIQRTEQRDSAMYRCASTPLSSADTQYFGPGTRLTVL.